This passage covers 10 T cell receptor beta chains from one sample sequenced in a study of shared clonotypes between healthy human individuals. TCRdb's copy holds only in-frame clones and misses some; the assay was immunoSEQ multiplex PCR. The sample shows some 95,000 clones, roughly 69% of them seen only once. The source material was memory CD8+ T cells sorted from blood. Subset indicated: CD45RO+ cells pooled with CCR7-negative TemRA cells. Receptors originate from a man aged 25 to 40 in good health.

The rearrangement uses TRBV30 and TRBJ2-3; tentative D call: TRBD2 (6 bases). Germline V gene lookup returns CDR1 GTSNPN and CDR2 SVGIG (reference sequence). The CDR3 has 17 amino acids. V was clipped by 6 bases and J by 0 bases, with 22 bases between them. Here the CDR3 reads CACAGGSGTFSTDTQYF. The DNA of the CDR3 is TGTGCCTGCGCGGGCGGTAGCGGAACCTTTAGCACAGATACGCAGTATTTT.

The CDR3 nucleotides read TGTGCCAGCAGCGTAGGGATAGCGGGAGACGAGCAGTACTTC. Its protein product is CASSVGIAGDEQYF. The chain links TRBV9 to TRBJ2-7, with 9 nucleotides matching TRBD2. This CDR3 has 14 amino acids. Germline V gives CDR1 SGDLS, CDR2 YYNGEE. V lost 0 bases and J lost 5; bases outside the gene matches: 3.

The chain recombines TRBV6-5 with TRBJ1-1; the match to TRBD1 covers 8 bases. V dropped 2 bases and J dropped 6; count of bases not matched to a gene: 8. CDR3 size: 15 residues. Germline CDR1 reads MNHEY; CDR2 reads SVGAGI. CDR3 nucleotides: TGTGCCAGCAGTTACAGAGGACAGGGAGGCGCTGAAGCTTTCTTT. It encodes CASSYRGQGGAEAFF.

The V gene is TRBV14, the J gene TRBJ2-7, with 8 bases aligning to TRBD1. The CDR3 runs 15 residues. Unmatched junction bases numbered 7, after V lost 6 bases and J lost 0 bases. CDR1 is SGHDN, CDR2 FVKESK, per germline. The CDR3 DNA follows: TGTGCCAGCAGTCATTGGGACAGGAGCTCCTACGAGCAGTACTTC. Its protein is CASSHWDRSSYEQYF.

This clone was found many times. This chain links TRBV28 with TRBJ2-7; D remains unclear. The V gene's germline CDR1 is MDHEN and CDR2 SYDVKM. This CDR3 region has 11 residues. Trimming left V 5 bases short and J 4 bases short, with 6 bases between. CDR3: CASSRIYEQYF. DNA of the CDR3: TGTGCCAGCAGTAGGATTTACGAGCAGTACTTC. Together with reference TRBV28 and TRBJ2-7, the CDR3 gives the full variable domain: DVKVTQSSRYLVKRTGEKVFLECVQDMDHENMFWYRQDPGLGLRLIYFSYDVKMKEKGDIPEGYSVSREKKERFSLILESASTNQTSMYLCASSRIYEQYFGPGTRLTVT.

In this sample, this clone turned up a few times. This rearrangement joins TRBV4-2 to TRBJ1-3; D gene unclear. The length of the CDR3 is 17 residues. Trimming stripped 0 bases from V and 3 bases from J, with 15 bases between. Germline V gene lookup returns CDR1 LGHNA and CDR2 YNFKEQ. Written as DNA, the CDR3 is TGTGCCAGCAGCCAAGATCAAGGGTGGGTTGGTGGAAACACCATATATTTT. Amino acid sequence: CASSQDQGWVGGNTIYF.

The sample holds one count of this clone. This chain links TRBV6-5 with TRBJ1-1, with 9 positions matching TRBD1. This CDR3 has 16 amino acids. Germline V gene lookup returns CDR1 MNHEY and CDR2 SVGAGI. J was trimmed by 2 bases and V by 2 bases; bases with no gene match: 6. CDR3 nucleotides: TGTGCCAGCAGTTACGGGTGGACAGGGGAAAACACTGAAGCTTTCTTT. Protein product: CASSYGWTGENTEAFF.

This clone appeared many times. The chain couples TRBV4-1 to TRBJ2-3; D ambiguous. Germline CDR1 is MGHRA and CDR2 is YSYEKL. The CDR3 covers 13 residues. Trimming pared 5 bases from V and 1 base from J, leaving 7 bases between. The CDR3 protein is CASSGPGTDTQYF. The CDR3, as DNA: TGCGCCAGCAGCGGGCCTGGCACAGATACGCAGTATTTT.

This chain connects TRBV28 to TRBJ1-5; perhaps TRBD1 as D (6 bases). CDR3 length equals 17 residues. The ends were cut back, 4 bases at V and 0 bases at J, with 16 bases in the middle. Germline CDR1 and CDR2: MDHEN and SYDVKM. DNA for the CDR3: TGTGCCAGCAGTTCTCCAACAGGGATTTATAGCAATCAGCCCCAGCATTTT. Amino acid sequence: CASSSPTGIYSNQPQHF.

The CDR3 bases are TGCGCCAGCAGCTTGGGAAAAAACAATGAGCAGTTCTTC. It specifies CASSLGKNNEQFF. V usage is TRBV5-1 and J usage is TRBJ2-1; D is unclear. Germline V gene sequence: CDR1 SGHRS, CDR2 YFSETQ. With 0 bases removed from V and 5 bases from J, the gap between germline ends came to 6 bases. There are 13 residues in the CDR3. Supplemented by reference TRBV5-1 and TRBJ2-1, the full variable domain reads KAGVTQTPRYLIKTRGQQVTLSCSPISGHRSVSWYQQTPGQGLQFLFEYFSETQRNKGNFPGRFSGRQFSNSRSEMNVSTLELGDSALYLCASSLGKNNEQFFGPGTRLTVL.